Presented here are 22 T cell receptor beta chains from one specimen sequenced in a study of T cells in localized non-small cell lung cancer. Produced via immunoSEQ multiplex PCR; TCRdb's table is partial and in-frame only. The repertoire consists of about 59,000 clones, with roughly nine tenths occurring once and the leading ten covering less than 20%. Source: peripheral blood, taken before any cancer treatment. These receptors came from a man between 40 and 69 years old with stage I lung adenocarcinoma.

The rearrangement uses TRBV5-8 and TRBJ1-3; TRBD1 is a possible D gene (5 bases). The CDR3 is 15 amino acids. Germline V gene data show CDR1 as SGHTS and CDR2 as YDEGEE. Trimming took off 4 bases at V and 0 bases at J, with 11 bases between the two ends. The CDR3 is CASSLPGRSGNTIYF. The CDR3 DNA reads TGTGCCAGCAGCCTGCCGGGACGCTCTGGAAACACCATATATTTT.

This chain links TRBV6-5 with TRBJ2-7; 7 bases are shared with TRBD1. V shed 0 bases, J shed 4 bases, and the junction held 3 bases outside the gene matches. Germline CDR1 MNHEY, CDR2 SVGAGI. The CDR3 loop spans 14 amino acids. CDR3 sequence reads: CASSYSKGAYEQYF. In DNA form, the CDR3 reads TGTGCCAGCAGTTACTCGAAGGGGGCGTACGAGCAGTACTTC.

This chain uses TRBV11-3 with TRBJ2-3; possible D gene TRBD2, 6 bases. The ends were cut back, 3 bases at V and 3 bases at J, with 10 bases in the middle. This CDR3 spans 14 amino acids. The germline V gene encodes CDR1 SGHNT and CDR2 YENEEA. CDR3 sequence reads: CASSFELATDTQYF. The CDR3 DNA sequence: TGTGCCAGCAGCTTCGAACTAGCAACAGATACGCAGTATTTT.

The J gene is TRBJ1-2, the V gene TRBV7-9, with D possibly matching TRBD1 (5 bases). V dropped 1 base and J dropped 7 bases, with 10 bases sitting between them. CDR3 length: 13 amino acids. Germline V lookup: CDR1 SEHNR, CDR2 FQNEAQ (reference sequence). CDR3 sequence reads: CASSLGQRSGYTF. The CDR3 bases are TGTGCCAGCAGCTTAGGACAGCGCTCTGGCTACACCTTC.

The chain is built from TRBV5-4 and TRBJ2-7; 7 nucleotides align to TRBD1. The trim removed 4 bases at V and 9 bases at J, leaving 22 bases unmatched. Germline V gene lookup returns CDR1 SGHNT and CDR2 YYREEE (reference sequence). This CDR3 contains 17 residues. CDR3 nucleotide sequence: TGTGCCAGCAGCCCCGGGACAGATAATTACTCCCCGGGGCGGCAGTACTTC. Its translation: CASSPGTDNYSPGRQYF.

The chain carries TRBV5-1 and TRBJ1-2; TRBD1 matches at 8 bases. The CDR3 runs to 14 residues. The germline gives CDR1 SGHRS, CDR2 YFSETQ. V shed 4 bases, J shed 6 bases, and the junction held 8 bases outside the gene matches. The CDR3 loop reads CASSRTGNSHGYTF. CDR3 nucleotide sequence: TGCGCCAGCAGCAGGACAGGGAACTCCCATGGCTACACCTTC.

The gene calls are TRBV19 and TRBJ2-3; D is unclear. The ends were cut back, 5 bases at V and 0 bases at J, with 9 bases in the middle. The CDR3 spans 14 residues. CDR1 LNHDA and CDR2 SQIVND come from the germline V gene (reference sequence). In nucleotides, the CDR3 is TGTGCCAGTAGTGCGGATTCTAGCACAGATACGCAGTATTTT. Protein product: CASSADSSTDTQYF.

The chain carries TRBV18 and TRBJ2-1; TRBD1 or TRBD2 may be the D gene (5 bases each). CDR3 length: 13 amino acids. Germline loops: CDR1 KGHSH, CDR2 LQKENI. V gave up 3 bases and J gave up 6 bases, with 9 bases separating them. The chain's CDR3 is CASSPGTSNEQFF. The CDR3 DNA sequence: TGTGCCAGCTCACCCGGGACCTCCAATGAGCAGTTCTTC.

The V call is TRBV30, the J call TRBJ2-1; D ambiguous. Germline V gene sequence: CDR1 GTSNPN, CDR2 SVGIG (reference sequence). The V and J ends lost 3 bases and 4 bases respectively, with 4 bases between them. The CDR3 contains 11 residues. CDR3 bases: TGTGCCTGGAGCGTATACAATGAGCAGTTCTTC. Translating gives CAWSVYNEQFF.

This clone was recorded only once. V and J are TRBV28 and TRBJ1-5; the D is unclear. The V gene's germline CDR1 is MDHEN and CDR2 SYDVKM. The CDR3 extends over 11 amino acids. Trimming stripped 5 bases from V and 5 bases from J, with 4 bases between. CDR3 in amino acids: CASSTYQPQHF. The DNA for the CDR3 is TGTGCCAGCAGTACGTATCAGCCCCAGCATTTT.

V gene TRBV28 combines with J gene TRBJ1-2; D perhaps matches TRBD1 (6 bases). Germline-derived CDR1 and CDR2 are MDHEN and SYDVKM. Trimming took off 5 bases at V and 8 bases at J, with 21 bases between the two ends. This CDR3 region has 15 residues. CDR3 amino acids: CASSEYTGGARGYTF. CDR3 sequence (DNA): TGTGCCAGCAGTGAATATACTGGGGGCGCGAGGGGCTACACCTTC.

This clone has a single count. This sequence joins TRBV2 and TRBJ1-4; D is perhaps TRBD1 (5 bases). The germline V gene has CDR1 SNHLY and CDR2 FYNNEI. The CDR3 runs to 17 residues. V lost 6 bases and J 0 bases, leaving 17 bases between the germline ends. CDR3 amino acids: CASRGEPQSATNEKLFF. CDR3 DNA: TGTGCCAGCAGGGGGGAACCTCAGAGTGCAACTAATGAAAAACTGTTTTTT.

The chain employs TRBV4-3 and TRBJ2-7; TRBD2 matches 8 bases. V trimming: 0 bases; J trimming: 3 bases; junction bases outside the gene matches: 4. In germline, CDR1 is LGHNA, CDR2 YSLEER. The CDR3 is 15 residues long. The CDR3 coding sequence is TGCGCCAGCAGCCAAGATCTCCGGGAGGGCTACGAGCAGTACTTC. This encodes CASSQDLREGYEQYF.

This clone was observed a single time. The chain uses TRBV4-1 and TRBJ2-1, with 14 bases identical to TRBD2. Germline values: CDR1 MGHRA, CDR2 YSYEKL. The CDR3 has 17 amino acids. After removal of 2 bases from V and 9 bases from J, the junction contained 9 bases not matched to a gene. The CDR3 DNA reads TGCGCCAGCAGCCAAACCGGGACTAGCGGGAGAAAAACTGAGCAGTTCTTC. Its protein is CASSQTGTSGRKTEQFF.

The chain is built from TRBV7-9 and TRBJ1-4; no clear D. The germline V gene encodes CDR1 SEHNR and CDR2 FQNEAQ (reference sequence). The CDR3 loop spans 13 amino acids. Deletions cut 3 bases from V and 7 bases from J, with 9 bases between. The CDR3 DNA is TGTGCCAGCAGCTTCGAAACGACTGAAAAACTGTTTTTT. This translates into CASSFETTEKLFF.

The chain joins TRBV5-1 to TRBJ1-6; 10 nucleotides line up with TRBD1. The CDR3 has 14 amino acids. CDR1 SGHRS and CDR2 YFSETQ come from the germline V gene. J gave up 9 bases and V 4 bases, and 4 bases lay outside the gene matches. Here the CDR3 reads CASSVGQGGSPLHF. As DNA, the CDR3 is TGCGCCAGCAGCGTCGGACAGGGGGGTTCACCCCTCCACTTT.

The J gene is TRBJ2-3, the V gene TRBV19; 7 nucleotides agree with TRBD2. Germline V gene lookup returns CDR1 LNHDA and CDR2 SQIVND (reference sequence). The V and J ends lost 6 bases and 3 bases, in that order; junction bases with no gene match: 15. The CDR3 loop spans 17 amino acids. CDR3 coding DNA: TGTGCCAGTAGGAAAGACGGCGGGAACGGGGGGACAGATACGCAGTATTTT. Translated: CASRKDGGNGGTDTQYF.

The V call is TRBV6-1, the J call TRBJ2-7, with D possibly being TRBD2 (7 bases). CDR1 is MNHNS and CDR2 is SASEGT in the germline V gene. This CDR3 contains 14 residues. V was trimmed by 2 bases and J by 7 bases, leaving 15 bases between them. The CDR3 sequence is CASSEQGRGGEQYF. The CDR3 DNA is TGTGCCAGCAGTGAACAGGGTAGGGGGGGGGAGCAGTACTTC.

This clone occurred once. V is TRBV27 and J is TRBJ2-7, with no clear D. Germline lookup yields CDR1 MNHEY and CDR2 SMNVEV (reference sequence). Deletions cut 6 bases from V and 6 bases from J, with 15 bases between. This CDR3 contains 13 residues. Here the CDR3 reads CASRTALEAEQYF. The CDR3 DNA sequence: TGTGCCAGCAGAACAGCGCTTGAGGCCGAGCAGTACTTC.

The chain combines TRBV5-1 with TRBJ2-2; tentative D call: TRBD1 (6 bases). V was pared by 1 base and J by 2 bases, with 9 bases between. This CDR3 spans 15 amino acids. Germline lookup yields CDR1 SGHRS and CDR2 YFSETQ. CDR3 protein: CASSLRTVNTGELFF. The CDR3 DNA is TGCGCCAGCAGCTTGAGGACAGTAAACACCGGGGAGCTGTTTTTT.

The V gene is TRBV28, the J gene TRBJ2-7; 8 bases map to TRBD1. The CDR3 length is 16 residues. Germline lookup yields CDR1 MDHEN and CDR2 SYDVKM. With 4 bases clipped from V and 1 base from J, the junction kept 9 bases outside the gene matches. CDR3 region: CASSSTGGHRSYEQYF. CDR3 bases: TGTGCCAGCAGTTCTACAGGGGGGCATCGATCCTACGAGCAGTACTTC.

The genes are TRBV19 and TRBJ1-4, with 12 bases fitting TRBD1. The junction had 7 bases not matched to a gene; V was cut back by 7 bases and J by 7 bases. From germline, CDR1 is LNHDA and CDR2 SQIVND (reference sequence). This CDR3 is built from 15 residues. CDR3 nucleotide sequence: TGTGCCAGTACGGGGACAGGGGGCTTTGGTGAAAAACTGTTTTTT. This sequence encodes CASTGTGGFGEKLFF. The full variable domain, its missing parts supplied by reference TRBV19 and TRBJ1-4, is DGGITQSPKYLFRKEGQNVTLSCEQNLNHDAMYWYRQDPGQGLRLIYYSQIVNDFQKGDIAEGYSVSREKKESFPLTVTSAQKNPTAFYLCASTGTGGFGEKLFFGSGTQLSVL.